The 5 T cell receptor beta chains given below trace back to one sample, sequenced in a study of CD8 T cells in Susac syndrome (dated 2019 in TCRdb). Library construction relied on the immunoSEQ multiplex PCR assay. RNA was extracted with the RNeasy kit and roughly 0.5 to 1 ug was reverse transcribed using random hexamers. TCRdb passed the public sequencing reads through fastp at Q25 and MiXCR, retaining productive beta sequences. Rows are unified per CDR3 protein, each entry keeping the most common DNA and genes. This sample comprises 150,000 or so distinct CDR3 sequences, approximately 96% of them detected only once. The ten largest clonotypes hold over 0.12% of the sample. The specimen was CD4+ T cells from PBMCs. The receptors were sampled from a human donor in good health.

The rearrangement links TRBV7-2 to TRBJ1-6; 8 bases map to TRBD1. The V segment lost 6 bases and the J segment 7 bases; nucleotides outside the gene matches: 8. The CDR3 consists of 15 residues. CDR1 is SGHTA and CDR2 is FQGNSA in the germline V gene. Here the CDR3 reads CASSPRQGRNSPLHF. CDR3 in DNA: TGTGCCAGCAGTCCTCGACAGGGGCGAAATTCACCCCTCCACTTT.

The chain couples TRBV9 to TRBJ2-5; 7 bases are a match to TRBD1. CDR1 is SGDLS and CDR2 is YYNGEE in the germline V gene. V dropped 2 bases and J dropped 4; count of bases not matched to a gene: 5. The CDR3 is made up of 14 amino acids. The CDR3 protein is CASSVAQGRETQYF. The DNA of the CDR3 is TGTGCCAGCAGCGTTGCACAGGGGAGAGAGACCCAGTACTTC.

J is TRBJ1-4 and V is TRBV4-2, with D unclear. The CDR3 sequence is 15 residues long. Germline loops: CDR1 LGHNA, CDR2 YNFKEQ. With 0 bases removed from V and 0 bases from J, the gap between germline ends came to 5 bases. DNA for the CDR3: TGTGCCAGCAGCCAAGATTGGTCAACTAATGAAAAACTGTTTTTT. Protein product: CASSQDWSTNEKLFF.

This rearrangement joins TRBV29-1 to TRBJ2-7; 8 bases agree with TRBD1. CDR3 size: 12 residues. The V gene end was trimmed by 7 bases and the J gene end by 9 bases; junction bases not matched to a gene: 11. CDR1 SQVTM and CDR2 ANQGSEA come from the germline V gene. The CDR3 DNA reads TGCAGCGGGAAAGGGACTCAGGGGGCGCAGTACTTC. Its translation is CSGKGTQGAQYF.

V usage is TRBV23-1 and J usage is TRBJ2-2; 8 positions agree with TRBD1. TRBV23-1 belongs to the ORF category, with a function that is uncertain. V shed 10 bases and J 4 bases; nucleotides not matched to a gene: 5. The length of the CDR3 is 13 residues. CDR3 residues: CANRTGITGELFF. The CDR3, as DNA: TGCGCCAACAGGACAGGGATCACCGGGGAGCTGTTTTTT.